The rows below give T cell receptor beta chains drawn from one sample of a study of blood T cell repertoires in COVID-19. Assay used: immunoSEQ multiplex PCR; TCRdb lists only in-frame clones, some missing. This table holds 150,000 to 200,000 clones, approximately 82% found once. Sequencing was done on a sample of PBMCs or T cells enriched from blood (not recorded which). These receptors were taken from a woman in her forties or fifties who had recovered from COVID-19. CDR3s include the opening cysteine and the closing phenylalanine or tryptophan. The D gene is left open where the match is weak. Clone size appears in some rows only: once, few, many, or a class for an expanded clone.

V gene	J gene	clone size	D gene	CDR3 DNA	CDR3 protein
TRBV2	TRBJ2-5	once	.	TGTGCCAGCAGTGAGCAGAAAGAGACCCAGTACTTC	CASSEQKETQYF
TRBV7-9	TRBJ1-4	.	.	TGTGCCAGCAGCTCGTCATGGAGAGGGGAAAAACTGTTTTTT	CASSSSWRGEKLFF
TRBV11-2	TRBJ1-3	.	.	TGTGCCAGCAGCTTAGCGGCCGGGACACGAGGAAACACCATATATTTT	CASSLAAGTRGNTIYF
TRBV5-1	TRBJ2-2	.	.	TGCGCCAGCAGCGGGGGACAGAACACCGGGGAGCTGTTTTTT	CASSGGQNTGELFF
TRBV6-5	TRBJ1-1	.	TRBD1	TGTGCCAGCAACCTCAGGGGGCTTCGGCCTGAAGCTTTCTTT	CASNLRGLRPEAFF
TRBV3-1/TRBV3-2	TRBJ2-3	.	TRBD2	TGTGCCAGCAGCCAACGGGGCGGGAGTGCGAATACGCAGTATTTT	CASSQRGGSANTQYF
TRBV5-1	TRBJ2-1	.	TRBD1	TGCGCCAGCAGCTTGATAGGGGGCCGTTACAATGAGCAGTTCTTC	CASSLIGGRYNEQFF
TRBV6-4	TRBJ2-5	.	TRBD1	TGTGCCAGCAATACCATTGGGACAGTTCAAGAGACCCAGTACTTC	CASNTIGTVQETQYF
TRBV28	TRBJ2-1	.	.	TGTGCCAGCACCTCCGGGTCCTACAATGAGCAGTTCTTC	CASTSGSYNEQFF
TRBV11-2	TRBJ2-3	once	TRBD2	TGTGCCAGCAGCTTAGTGGGACTAGCGGGAGGGTTTCGCACAGATACGCAGTATTTT	CASSLVGLAGGFRTDTQYF
TRBV7-2	TRBJ1-5	.	.	TGTGCCAGCAGCCCCAGGGAAATACAGCCCCAGCATTTT	CASSPREIQPQHF
TRBV12-5	TRBJ2-5	.	.	TGTGCTAGTGGTTTGGTCCCACCAATCGGCCTTCGTAGCGGACAAGAGACCCAGTACTTC	CASGLVPPIGLRSGQETQYF
TRBV30	TRBJ1-6	.	TRBD1	TGTGCCTGGATGGGACAGGGAAATTCACCCCTCCACTTT	CAWMGQGNSPLHF
TRBV11-1	TRBJ2-7	few	.	TGTGCCAGCAGCCCCCGCGGGATCCTTTACTACGAGCAGTACTTC	CASSPRGILYYEQYF
TRBV18	TRBJ1-2	.	TRBD1	TGTGCCAGCTCACCACCGACAGGGGCCAACTATGGCTACACCTTC	CASSPPTGANYGYTF
TRBV18	TRBJ2-5	.	TRBD1	TGTGCCAGCGCTCAGGGGGAGCGAGAGACCCAGTACTTC	CASAQGERETQYF
TRBV7-6	TRBJ2-1	.	TRBD2	TGTGCCAGCAGCTTGGAGTCGAGCGGGAGCTCCTACAATGAGCAGTTCTTC	CASSLESSGSSYNEQFF
TRBV27	TRBJ2-6	.	.	TGTGCCAGCAGGGCCTCTGGGGCCAACGTCCTGACTTTC	CASRASGANVLTF
TRBV19	TRBJ2-2	.	TRBD2	TGTGCCAGTACCTGGGGAGGGGACCCCGGGGAGCTGTTTTTT	CASTWGGDPGELFF
TRBV6-5	TRBJ1-1	.	.	TGTGCCAGCAGTTACTCGAATTCAGGAAGGACTGAAGCTTTCTTT	CASSYSNSGRTEAFF
TRBV2	TRBJ2-4	.	.	TGTGCCAGCAGTGGCCCGACTAAGCTAGCCAAAAACATTCAGTACTTC	CASSGPTKLAKNIQYF
TRBV10-3	TRBJ2-3	once	TRBD2	TGTGCCATCCGGATTAGCGGGAGAGGGGGGGATTTGGGAGATACGCAGTATTTT	CAIRISGRGGDLGDTQYF
TRBV4-2	TRBJ2-7	few	TRBD1	TGTGCCAGCAGCCAAGTCGGAGGGACAGGCACCTACGAGCAGTACTTC	CASSQVGGTGTYEQYF
TRBV6-4	TRBJ1-2	many	.	TGTGCCACCACGTGGCTCAGGTCTGGCTACACCTTC	CATTWLRSGYTF
TRBV30	TRBJ1-6	few	.	TGTGCCGGGGCCGGCAGCGGTAATTCACCCCTCCACTTT	CAGAGSGNSPLHF
TRBV6-5	TRBJ2-7	.	TRBD1	TGTGCCAGTGAATCCGGGACAGGGGCGTCCTACGAGCAGTACTTC	CASESGTGASYEQYF
TRBV7-3	TRBJ1-6	.	.	TGTGCCAGCAGCCCGGACAGCTATAATTCACCCCTCCACTTT	CASSPDSYNSPLHF
TRBV5-8	TRBJ2-5	.	.	TGTGCCAGCAGCTTGGGTCCGCCCATAAGAGGGGAGACCCAGTACTTC	CASSLGPPIRGETQYF
TRBV7-2	TRBJ2-5	once	.	TGTGCCAGCAGCTCTTACCAAGAGACCCAGTACTTC	CASSSYQETQYF
TRBV19	TRBJ2-1	few	TRBD2	TGTGCCAGTGGACCTTCTCTAGCGGGGAGGGATGAGCAGTTCTTC	CASGPSLAGRDEQFF
TRBV7-2	TRBJ1-5	few	TRBD1	TGTGCCAGCAGCAGATTGCTTCCGGGACAGGGGTTTAGCAATCAGCCCCAGCATTTT	CASSRLLPGQGFSNQPQHF
TRBV19	TRBJ2-3	.	.	TGTGCCAGTACCCCCGGCCGTAAGGGGTCGAATACGCAGTATTTT	CASTPGRKGSNTQYF
TRBV18	TRBJ2-7	.	.	TGTGCCAGCTCCGCCAGGGCTGATGTCGAGCAGTACTTC	CASSARADVEQYF
TRBV7-2	TRBJ2-3	.	.	TGTGCCAGCAGCCTACCGGGGTCAGATACGCAGTATTTT	CASSLPGSDTQYF
TRBV7-2	TRBJ2-7	.	TRBD1	TGTGCCAGCAGCTTGTCCCCGGGACAGGTATACGAGCAGTACTTC	CASSLSPGQVYEQYF
TRBV3-1/TRBV3-2	TRBJ2-2	.	.	TGTGCCAGCAGCCAAGATGGGGCATACGGGGAGCTGTTTTTT	CASSQDGAYGELFF
TRBV5-1	TRBJ2-2	.	.	TGCGCCAGCAGCCCCATGGGAGCGGCTACCGGGGAGCTGTTTTTT	CASSPMGAATGELFF
TRBV5-1	TRBJ1-2	.	TRBD1	TGCGCCAGCAGCGGAACCGGGACAGGGTATGGCTACACCTTC	CASSGTGTGYGYTF
TRBV28	TRBJ1-4	.	.	TGTGCCAGCAGTTTATTCGGGGGGAGCCGTAATGAAAAACTGTTTTTT	CASSLFGGSRNEKLFF
TRBV9	TRBJ2-6	.	.	TGTGCCAGCAGCGTAGGTATGTCTGGGGCCAACGTCCTGACTTTC	CASSVGMSGANVLTF
TRBV7-2	TRBJ2-1	many	TRBD1	TGTGCCAGCAGCCCTCAGGGGGCTGGGTCCTACAATGAGCAGTTCTTC	CASSPQGAGSYNEQFF
TRBV14	TRBJ1-4	.	.	TGTGCCAGCAGCTACGACAGCATTGGAAAACTGTTTTTT	CASSYDSIGKLFF
TRBV27	TRBJ1-1	.	TRBD1	TGTGCCAGCAGTGCCAAGACAGGGAGGAACACTGAAGCTTTCTTT	CASSAKTGRNTEAFF
TRBV29-1	TRBJ1-2	.	.	TGCAGCGTTGAGATTCCGCGGGAGTGGGTCTATGGCTACACCTTC	CSVEIPREWVYGYTF
TRBV19	TRBJ1-6	.	TRBD1	TGTGCCAGCCGCCAGGGGACAGGGGTTAATTCACCCCTCCACTTT	CASRQGTGVNSPLHF